This T cell receptor beta chain was retrieved from a study of neoadjuvant nivolumab and ipilimumab in lung cancer. Only in-frame clones appear in the TCRdb table, and some are missing; sequencing was by immunoSEQ multiplex PCR. This repertoire shows fewer than 15,000 clones, more than 90% found once; its top ten account for under 3%. The CDR3 has 15 amino acids. J gave up 7 bases and V 2 bases, and 5 bases lay outside the gene matches. Per germline, CDR1 SGDLS and CDR2 YYNGEE. This receptor was obtained from an adult with non-small cell lung cancer. This specimen was peripheral blood, taken after neoadjuvant nivolumab, alone or with ipilimumab, at or shortly before surgery. The chain employs TRBV9 and TRBJ1-5; 11 nucleotides line up with TRBD1. This chain's CDR3 is CASSVGQGAGQPQHF. The CDR3 DNA follows: TGTGCCAGCAGCGTCGGACAGGGGGCGGGACAGCCCCAGCATTTT.